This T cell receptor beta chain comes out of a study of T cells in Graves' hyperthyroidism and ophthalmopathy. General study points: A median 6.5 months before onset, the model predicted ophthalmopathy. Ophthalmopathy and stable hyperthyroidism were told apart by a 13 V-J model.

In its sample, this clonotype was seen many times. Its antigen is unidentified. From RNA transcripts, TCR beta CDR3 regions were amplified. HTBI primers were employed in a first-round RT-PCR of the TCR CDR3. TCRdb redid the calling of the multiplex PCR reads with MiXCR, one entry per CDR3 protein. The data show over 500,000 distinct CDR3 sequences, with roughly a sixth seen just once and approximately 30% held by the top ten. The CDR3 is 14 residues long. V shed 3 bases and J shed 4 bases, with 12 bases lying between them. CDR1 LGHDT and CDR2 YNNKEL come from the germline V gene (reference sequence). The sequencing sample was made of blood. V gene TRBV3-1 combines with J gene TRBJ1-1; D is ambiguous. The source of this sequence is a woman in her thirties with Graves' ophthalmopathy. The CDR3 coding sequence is TGTGCCAGCAGCCATCATTCCGGATCCACTGAAGCTTTCTTT. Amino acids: CASSHHSGSTEAFF.